This TCR beta chain derives from a study of T cell changes during pregnancy in multiple sclerosis. Measured with immunoSEQ multiplex PCR; TCRdb has only the in-frame clones, and not every one. The data hold around 50,000 clones, with about 94% observed a single time. There are 14 residues in the CDR3. Per the germline V gene, CDR1 is SGHTA and CDR2 is FQGTGA. V shed 3 bases and J shed 2 bases, with 9 bases lying between them. This rearrangement joins TRBV7-3 to TRBJ2-3; no clear D gene. This sequence originates from a female donor with multiple sclerosis, enrolled in a pregnancy study. The specimen was CD4+ T cells from peripheral blood mononuclear cells, collected in the first trimester of pregnancy. CDR3 protein: CASSLGSPTDTQYF. The CDR3 region has the DNA TGTGCCAGCAGCTTGGGCAGCCCCACAGATACGCAGTATTTT.